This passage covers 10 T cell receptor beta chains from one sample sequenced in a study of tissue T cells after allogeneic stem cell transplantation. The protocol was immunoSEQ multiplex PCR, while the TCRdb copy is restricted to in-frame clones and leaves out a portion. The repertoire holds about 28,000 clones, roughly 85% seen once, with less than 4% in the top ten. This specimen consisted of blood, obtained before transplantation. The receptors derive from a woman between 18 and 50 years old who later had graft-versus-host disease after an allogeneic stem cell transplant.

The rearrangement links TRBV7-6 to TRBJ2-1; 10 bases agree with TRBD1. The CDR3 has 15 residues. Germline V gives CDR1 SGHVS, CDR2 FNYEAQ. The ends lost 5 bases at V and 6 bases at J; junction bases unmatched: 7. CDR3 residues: CASSHGGTGVNEQFF. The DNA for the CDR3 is TGTGCCAGCAGCCACGGCGGGACAGGGGTCAATGAGCAGTTCTTC.

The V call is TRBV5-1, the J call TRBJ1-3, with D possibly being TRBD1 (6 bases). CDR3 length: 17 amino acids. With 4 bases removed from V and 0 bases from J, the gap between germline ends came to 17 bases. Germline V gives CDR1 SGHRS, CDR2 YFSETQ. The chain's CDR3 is CASSAWTVTDSGNTIYF. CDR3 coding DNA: TGCGCCAGCAGCGCATGGACAGTTACTGACTCTGGAAACACCATATATTTT.

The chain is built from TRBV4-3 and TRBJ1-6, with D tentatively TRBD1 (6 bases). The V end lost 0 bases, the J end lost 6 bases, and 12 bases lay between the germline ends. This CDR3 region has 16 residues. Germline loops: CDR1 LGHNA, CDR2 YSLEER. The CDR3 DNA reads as TGCGCCAGCAGCCAAGATCTATGGGGGCTTAATTCACCCCTCCACTTT. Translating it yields CASSQDLWGLNSPLHF.

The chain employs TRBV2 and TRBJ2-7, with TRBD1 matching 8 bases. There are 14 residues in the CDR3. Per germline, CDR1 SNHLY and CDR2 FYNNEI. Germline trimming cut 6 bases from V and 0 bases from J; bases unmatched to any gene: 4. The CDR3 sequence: CASRRDRSSYEQYF. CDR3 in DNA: TGTGCCAGCAGAAGGGACAGGTCCTCCTACGAGCAGTACTTC. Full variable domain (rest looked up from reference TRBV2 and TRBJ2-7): EPEVTQTPSHQVTQMGQEVILRCVPISNHLYFYWYRQILGQKVEFLVSFYNNEISEKSEIFDDQFSVERPDGSNFTLKIRSTKLEDSAMYFCASRRDRSSYEQYFGPGTRLTVT.

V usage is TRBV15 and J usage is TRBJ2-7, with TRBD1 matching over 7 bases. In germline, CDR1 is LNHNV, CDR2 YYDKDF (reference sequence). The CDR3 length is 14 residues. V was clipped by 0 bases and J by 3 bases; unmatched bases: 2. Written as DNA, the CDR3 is TGTGCCACCAGCAGAGATTCAGGGGGCTACGAGCAGTACTTC. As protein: CATSRDSGGYEQYF.

The CDR3 DNA reads as TGTGCCAGCTTACAGGGGACGCACTCACCCCTCCACTTT. Protein product: CASLQGTHSPLHF. This chain links TRBV28 with TRBJ1-6; 7 bases line up with TRBD1. V shed 8 bases, J shed 10 bases, and the junction held 8 bases outside the gene matches. This CDR3 comprises 13 residues. The germline V gene has CDR1 MDHEN and CDR2 SYDVKM.

CDR3 sequence: CASSSAGSTDTQYF. The CDR3 DNA reads as TGTGCCAGCTCGTCGGCAGGGAGCACAGATACGCAGTATTTT. The rearrangement uses TRBV18 and TRBJ2-3, with D perhaps matching TRBD1 (5 bases). The CDR3 totals 14 residues. V was pared by 6 bases and J by 0 bases, with 10 bases between. Germline lookup yields CDR1 KGHSH and CDR2 LQKENI.

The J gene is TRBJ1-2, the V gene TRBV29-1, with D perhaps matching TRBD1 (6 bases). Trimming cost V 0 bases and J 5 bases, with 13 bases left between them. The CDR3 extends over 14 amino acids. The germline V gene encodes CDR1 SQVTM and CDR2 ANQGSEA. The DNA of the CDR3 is TGCAGCGTTGAAGATGCGGGGGGCCTTTATGGCTACACCTTC. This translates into CSVEDAGGLYGYTF.

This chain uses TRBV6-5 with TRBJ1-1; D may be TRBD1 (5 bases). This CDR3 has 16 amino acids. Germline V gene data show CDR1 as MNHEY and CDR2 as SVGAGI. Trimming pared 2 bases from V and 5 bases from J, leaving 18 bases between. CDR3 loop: CASSYGRAGFGTEAFF. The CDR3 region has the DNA TGTGCCAGCAGTTACGGTAGGGCAGGGTTCGGTACTGAAGCTTTCTTT.

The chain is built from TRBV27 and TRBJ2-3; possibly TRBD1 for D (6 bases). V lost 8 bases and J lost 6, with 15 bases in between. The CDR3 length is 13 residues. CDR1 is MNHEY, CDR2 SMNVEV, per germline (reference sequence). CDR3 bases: TGTGCCAGCGGAGACAGGTACCCGGATACGCAGTATTTT. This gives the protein CASGDRYPDTQYF.